The clone carrying this T cell receptor (beta chain) was seen a handful of times. Antigen: not known. A much bigger clone sits one base away, suggesting this may be a read error. V lost 6 bases, J lost 4 bases, and 5 bases stayed unmatched. The CDR3 spans 13 residues. The germline CDR1 and CDR2 sequences are SGHTA and FQGNSA. This record belongs to a study of regulatory T cells in long-lasting Graves disease. Study in general: It was over 5 years of antithyroid drugs, with positive TSH receptor antibodies, that meant persistent Graves' disease. Findings and limits, study-wide: Patients with persistent Graves' had lower TCR diversity than newly diagnosed patients.

Time point given: persistent/refractory GD, antithyroid drugs over 5 years with positive TRAb. Following extraction of RNA from PBMCs, that RNA was used to make the TCR library. An endocrinology department in Xi'an, China, recruited the patients. Construction of the TCR beta libraries employed iRepertoire HTBI primers in conjunction with Arm-PCR of CDR3 regions. Original processing methods: Spanning all samples, the identified segments comprised some 62 TRBV and approximately 15 TRBJ. Via MiXCR, TCRdb re-called the multiplex PCR reads, giving one row per CDR3 protein. TCRdb's processing, not the study's, gives the V and J calls here. The table records a few hundred thousand distinct CDR3 sequences, about 20% of them present only once.

The rearrangement uses TRBV7-2 and TRBJ1-1; 7 nucleotides match TRBD1. This receptor was identified in a female donor with Graves disease. Source: peripheral blood mononuclear cells (PBMCs), taken when the disease was refractory, from a patient treated with antithyroid drugs. The CDR3 nucleotides read TGTGCCAGCAGTTCGACAGGGATCACTGAAGCTTTCTTT. Translated: CASSSTGITEAFF.